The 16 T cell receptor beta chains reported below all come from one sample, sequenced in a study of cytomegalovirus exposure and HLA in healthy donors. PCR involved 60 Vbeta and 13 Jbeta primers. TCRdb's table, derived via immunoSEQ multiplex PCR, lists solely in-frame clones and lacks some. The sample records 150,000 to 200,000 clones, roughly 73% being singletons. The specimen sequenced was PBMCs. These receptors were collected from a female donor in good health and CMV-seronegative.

As DNA, the CDR3 is TGTGCCAGTAGTGAGAGGGGGCGCGTGTACGAGCAGTACTTC. Protein sequence: CASSERGRVYEQYF. V usage is TRBV19 and J usage is TRBJ2-7, with 7 positions matching TRBD1. The J segment lost 4 bases and the V segment lost 5 bases, leaving 8 bases of the junction unmatched. CDR1 LNHDA and CDR2 SQIVND come from the germline V gene (reference sequence). This CDR3 is built from 14 residues.

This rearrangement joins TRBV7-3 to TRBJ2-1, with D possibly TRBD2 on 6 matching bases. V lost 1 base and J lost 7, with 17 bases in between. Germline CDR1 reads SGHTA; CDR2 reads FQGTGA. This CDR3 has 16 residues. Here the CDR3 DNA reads TGTGCCAGCAGCTTAAGGGGAACCGGGAGTTGGAATGAGCAGTTCTTC. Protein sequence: CASSLRGTGSWNEQFF.

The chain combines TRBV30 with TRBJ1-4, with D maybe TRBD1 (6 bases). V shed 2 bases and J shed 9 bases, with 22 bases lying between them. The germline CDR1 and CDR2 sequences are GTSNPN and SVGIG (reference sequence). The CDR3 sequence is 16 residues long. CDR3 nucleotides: TGTGCCTGGAGTACCCTCCCAGCAGGGGTAAGCCAAAAACTGTTTTTT. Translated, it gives CAWSTLPAGVSQKLFF.

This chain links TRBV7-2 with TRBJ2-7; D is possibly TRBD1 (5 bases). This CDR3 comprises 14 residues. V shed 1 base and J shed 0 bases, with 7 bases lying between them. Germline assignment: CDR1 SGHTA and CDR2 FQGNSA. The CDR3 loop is CASSLGGISYEQYF. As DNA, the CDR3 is TGTGCCAGCAGCTTAGGGGGCATCTCCTACGAGCAGTACTTC.

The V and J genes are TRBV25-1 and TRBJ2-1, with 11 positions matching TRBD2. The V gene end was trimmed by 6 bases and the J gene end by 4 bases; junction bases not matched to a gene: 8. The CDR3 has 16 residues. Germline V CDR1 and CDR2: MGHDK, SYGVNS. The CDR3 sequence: CASSRTGTSGYNEQFF. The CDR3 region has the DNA TGTGCCAGCAGCCGCACCGGGACTAGCGGATACAATGAGCAGTTCTTC.

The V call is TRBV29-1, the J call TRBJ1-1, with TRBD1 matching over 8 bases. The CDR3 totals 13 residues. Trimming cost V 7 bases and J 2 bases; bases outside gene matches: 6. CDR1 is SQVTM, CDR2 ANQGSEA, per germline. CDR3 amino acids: CSGKTGGNTEAFF. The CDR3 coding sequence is TGCAGCGGAAAAACAGGGGGAAACACTGAAGCTTTCTTT.

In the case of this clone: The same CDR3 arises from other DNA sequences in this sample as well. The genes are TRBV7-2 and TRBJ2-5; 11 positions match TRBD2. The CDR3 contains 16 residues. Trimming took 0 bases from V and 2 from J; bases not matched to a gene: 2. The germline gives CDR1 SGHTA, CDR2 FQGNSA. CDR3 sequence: CASSLAGTSGQETQYF. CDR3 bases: TGTGCCAGCAGCTTAGCGGGGACTAGCGGTCAAGAGACCCAGTACTTC.

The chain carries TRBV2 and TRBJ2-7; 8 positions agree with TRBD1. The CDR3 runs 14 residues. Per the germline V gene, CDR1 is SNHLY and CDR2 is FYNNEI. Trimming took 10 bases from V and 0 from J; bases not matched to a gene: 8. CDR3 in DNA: TGTGCCACCACAAGAACAGGGGGCTCCTACGAGCAGTACTTC. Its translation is CATTRTGGSYEQYF.

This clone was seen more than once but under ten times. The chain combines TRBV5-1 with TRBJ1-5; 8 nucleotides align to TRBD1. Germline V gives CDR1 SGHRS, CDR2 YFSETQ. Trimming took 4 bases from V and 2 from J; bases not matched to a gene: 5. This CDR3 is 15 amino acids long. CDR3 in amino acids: CASSPSGQGNQPQHF. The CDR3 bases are TGCGCCAGCAGCCCATCGGGACAGGGCAATCAGCCCCAGCATTTT.

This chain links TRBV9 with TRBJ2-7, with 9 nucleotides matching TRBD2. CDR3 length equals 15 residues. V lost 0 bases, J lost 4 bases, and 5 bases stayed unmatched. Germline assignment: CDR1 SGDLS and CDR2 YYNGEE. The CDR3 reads CASSVGASGMYEQYF. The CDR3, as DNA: TGTGCCAGCAGCGTAGGGGCTAGCGGGATGTACGAGCAGTACTTC.

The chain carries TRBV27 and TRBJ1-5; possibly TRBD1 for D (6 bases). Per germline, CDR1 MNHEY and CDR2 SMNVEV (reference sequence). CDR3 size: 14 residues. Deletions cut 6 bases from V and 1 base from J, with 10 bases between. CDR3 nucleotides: TGTGCCAGCAGCTCGGACAGAAGCAATCAGCCCCAGCATTTT. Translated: CASSSDRSNQPQHF.

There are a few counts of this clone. DNA of the CDR3: TGTGCCAGCAGTGACTCGAGTTTACAGTCGAACACCGGGGAGCTGTTTTTT. It encodes CASSDSSLQSNTGELFF. This rearrangement joins TRBV6-4 to TRBJ2-2; D is ambiguous. Germline V gene data show CDR1 as MRHNA and CDR2 as SNTAGT. The CDR3 has 17 residues. Trimming stripped 0 bases from V and 0 bases from J, with 11 bases between.

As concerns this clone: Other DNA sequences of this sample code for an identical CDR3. DNA for the CDR3: TGTGCCAGCAGCTTGTGGGGAGGCACTGAAGCTTTCTTT. Translated: CASSLWGGTEAFF. This chain connects TRBV5-4 to TRBJ1-1, with unresolved D. The germline V gene has CDR1 SGHNT and CDR2 YYREEE (reference sequence). This CDR3 spans 13 amino acids. Trimming removed 1 base at V and 4 bases at J, with 8 bases between.

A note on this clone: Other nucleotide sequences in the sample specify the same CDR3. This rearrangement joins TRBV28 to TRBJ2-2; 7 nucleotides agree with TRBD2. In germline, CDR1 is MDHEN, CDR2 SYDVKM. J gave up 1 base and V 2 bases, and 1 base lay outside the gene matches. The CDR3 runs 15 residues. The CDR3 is CASSLTGGNTGELFF. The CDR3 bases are TGTGCCAGCAGTTTAACGGGGGGGAACACCGGGGAGCTGTTTTTT.

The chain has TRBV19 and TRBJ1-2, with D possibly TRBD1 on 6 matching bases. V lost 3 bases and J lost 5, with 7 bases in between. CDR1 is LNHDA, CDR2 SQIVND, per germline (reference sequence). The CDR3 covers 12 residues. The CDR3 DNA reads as TGTGCCAGTAGTATCGGACAGTATGGCTACACCTTC. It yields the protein CASSIGQYGYTF.

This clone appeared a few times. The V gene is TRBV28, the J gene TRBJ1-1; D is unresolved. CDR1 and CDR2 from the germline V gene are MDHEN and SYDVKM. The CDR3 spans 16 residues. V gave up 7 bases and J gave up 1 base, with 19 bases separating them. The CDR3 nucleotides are TGTGCCAGCACCCAAACTGCGGGGTTACCGAACACTGAAGCTTTCTTT. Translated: CASTQTAGLPNTEAFF. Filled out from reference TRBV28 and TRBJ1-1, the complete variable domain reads DVKVTQSSRYLVKRTGEKVFLECVQDMDHENMFWYRQDPGLGLRLIYFSYDVKMKEKGDIPEGYSVSREKKERFSLILESASTNQTSMYLCASTQTAGLPNTEAFFGQGTRLTVV.